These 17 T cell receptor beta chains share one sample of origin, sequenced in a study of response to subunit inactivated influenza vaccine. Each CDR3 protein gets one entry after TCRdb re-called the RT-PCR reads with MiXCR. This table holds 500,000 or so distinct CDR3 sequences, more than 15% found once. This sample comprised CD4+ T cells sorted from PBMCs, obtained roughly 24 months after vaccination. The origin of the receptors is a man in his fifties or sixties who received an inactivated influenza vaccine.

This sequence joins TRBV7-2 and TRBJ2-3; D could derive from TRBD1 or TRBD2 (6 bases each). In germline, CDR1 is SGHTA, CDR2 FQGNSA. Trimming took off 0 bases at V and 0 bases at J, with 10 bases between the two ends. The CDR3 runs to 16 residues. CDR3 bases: TGTGCCAGCAGCTTAGCCCCGGGGGCCAGCACAGATACGCAGTATTTT. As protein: CASSLAPGASTDTQYF. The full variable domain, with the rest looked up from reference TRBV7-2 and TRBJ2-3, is GAGVSQSPSNKVTEKGKDVELRCDPISGHTALYWYRQSLGQGLEFLIYFQGNSAPDKSGLPSDRFSAERTGGSVSTLTIQRTQQEDSAVYLCASSLAPGASTDTQYFGPGTRLTVL.

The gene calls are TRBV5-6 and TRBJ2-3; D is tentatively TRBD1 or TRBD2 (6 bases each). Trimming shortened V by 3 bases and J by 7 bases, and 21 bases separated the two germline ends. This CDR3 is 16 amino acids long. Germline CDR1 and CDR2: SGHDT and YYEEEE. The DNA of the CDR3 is TGTGCCAGCAGCTCGCAGGCGGGGACACTTGGAAATACGCAGTATTTT. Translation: CASSSQAGTLGNTQYF. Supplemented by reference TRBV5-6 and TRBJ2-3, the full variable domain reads DAGVTQSPTHLIKTRGQQVTLRCSPKSGHDTVSWYQQALGQGPQFIFQYYEEEERQRGNFPDRFSGHQFPNYSSELNVNALLLGDSALYLCASSSQAGTLGNTQYFGPGTRLTVL.

The CDR3 DNA follows: TGTGCCAGCAGCCAACATGGACTCAATGAGCAGTTCTTC. It specifies CASSQHGLNEQFF. The chain is built from TRBV7-2 and TRBJ2-1, with D possibly TRBD2 on 5 matching bases. The CDR3 sequence is 13 residues long. Germline V gives CDR1 SGHTA, CDR2 FQGNSA. The germline V and J ends were trimmed by 5 bases and 6 bases, with 11 bases remaining between them.

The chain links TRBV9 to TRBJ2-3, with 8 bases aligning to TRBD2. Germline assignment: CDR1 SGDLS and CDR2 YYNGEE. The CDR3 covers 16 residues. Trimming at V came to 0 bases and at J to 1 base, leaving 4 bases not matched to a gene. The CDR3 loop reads CASSVGVSGGTDTQYF. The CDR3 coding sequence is TGTGCCAGCAGCGTAGGAGTTAGCGGGGGCACAGATACGCAGTATTTT.

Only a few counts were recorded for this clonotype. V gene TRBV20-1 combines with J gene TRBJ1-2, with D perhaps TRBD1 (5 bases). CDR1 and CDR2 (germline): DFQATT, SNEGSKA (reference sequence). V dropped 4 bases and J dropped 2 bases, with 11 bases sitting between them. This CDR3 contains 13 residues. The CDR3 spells CSANGALNYGYTF. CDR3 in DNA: TGCAGTGCTAATGGGGCTCTCAACTATGGCTACACCTTC.

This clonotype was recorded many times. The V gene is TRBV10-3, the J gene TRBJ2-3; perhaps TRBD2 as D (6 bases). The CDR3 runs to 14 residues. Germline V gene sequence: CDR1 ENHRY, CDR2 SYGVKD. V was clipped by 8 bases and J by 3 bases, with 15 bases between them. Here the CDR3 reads CAIGGTSFTDTQYF. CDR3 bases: TGTGCCATCGGCGGGACTTCCTTTACAGATACGCAGTATTTT.

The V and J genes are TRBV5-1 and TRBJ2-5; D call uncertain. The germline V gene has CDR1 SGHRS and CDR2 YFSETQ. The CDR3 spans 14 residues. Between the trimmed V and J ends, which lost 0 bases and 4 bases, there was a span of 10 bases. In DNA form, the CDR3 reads TGCGCCAGCAGCTTGGCCGTTACGGTAGAGACCCAGTACTTC. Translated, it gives CASSLAVTVETQYF.

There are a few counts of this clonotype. CDR3 region: CASRVVTGELFF. The CDR3 DNA sequence: TGTGCCAGCAGGGTGGTCACCGGGGAGCTGTTTTTT. J is TRBJ2-2 and V is TRBV2; D remains unclear. Germline V gives CDR1 SNHLY, CDR2 FYNNEI. This CDR3 region has 12 residues. The V gene lost 6 bases and the J gene lost 4 bases, with 6 bases spanning the gap.

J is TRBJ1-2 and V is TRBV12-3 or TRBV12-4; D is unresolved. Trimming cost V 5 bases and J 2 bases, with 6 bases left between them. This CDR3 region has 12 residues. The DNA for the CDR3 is TGTGCCAGCAGTGGTTCCAACTATGGCTACACCTTC. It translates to CASSGSNYGYTF.

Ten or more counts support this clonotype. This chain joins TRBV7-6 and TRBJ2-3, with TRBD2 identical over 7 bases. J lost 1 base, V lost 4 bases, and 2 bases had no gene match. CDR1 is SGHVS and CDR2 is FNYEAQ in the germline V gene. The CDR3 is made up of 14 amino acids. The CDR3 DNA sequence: TGTGCCAGCAGCTCGGGGGGAGGCACAGATACGCAGTATTTT. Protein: CASSSGGGTDTQYF. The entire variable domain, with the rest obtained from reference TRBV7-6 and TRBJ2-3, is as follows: GAGVSQSPRYKVTKRGQDVALRCDPISGHVSLYWYRQALGQGPEFLTYFNYEAQQDKSGLPNDRFSAERPEGSISTLTIQRTEQRDSAMYRCASSSGGGTDTQYFGPGTRLTVL.

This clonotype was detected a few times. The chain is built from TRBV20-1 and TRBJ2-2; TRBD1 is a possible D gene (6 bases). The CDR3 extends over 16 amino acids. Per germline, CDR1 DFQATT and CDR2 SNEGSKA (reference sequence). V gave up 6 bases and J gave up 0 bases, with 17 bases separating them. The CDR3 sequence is CSANRLGGTNTGELFF. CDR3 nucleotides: TGCAGTGCGAATAGGTTAGGGGGAACGAACACCGGGGAGCTGTTTTTT.

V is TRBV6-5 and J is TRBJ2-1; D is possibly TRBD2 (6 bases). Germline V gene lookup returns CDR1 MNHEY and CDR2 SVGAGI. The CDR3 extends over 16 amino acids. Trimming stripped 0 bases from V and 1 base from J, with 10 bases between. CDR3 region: CASSYSVGGSYNEQFF. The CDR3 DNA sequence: TGTGCCAGCAGTTACTCGGTCGGGGGATCCTACAATGAGCAGTTCTTC.

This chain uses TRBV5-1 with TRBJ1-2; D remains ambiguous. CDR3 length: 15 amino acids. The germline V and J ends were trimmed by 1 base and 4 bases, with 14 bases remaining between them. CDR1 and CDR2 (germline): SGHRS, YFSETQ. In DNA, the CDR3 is TGCGCCAGCAGCTTGACCGAGGGTCTAGCCTATGGCTACACCTTC. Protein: CASSLTEGLAYGYTF.

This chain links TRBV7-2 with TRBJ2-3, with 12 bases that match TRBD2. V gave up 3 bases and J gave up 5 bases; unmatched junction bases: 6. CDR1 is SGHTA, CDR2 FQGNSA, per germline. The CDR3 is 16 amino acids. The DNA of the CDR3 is TGTGCCAGCAGCTTTGCTAGCGGGGGGGCCTTAGATACGCAGTATTTT. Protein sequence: CASSFASGGALDTQYF.

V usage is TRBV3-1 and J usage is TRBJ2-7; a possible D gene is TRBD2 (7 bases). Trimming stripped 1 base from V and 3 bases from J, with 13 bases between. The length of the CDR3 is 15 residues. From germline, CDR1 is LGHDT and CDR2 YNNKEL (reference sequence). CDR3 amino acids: CASSQGTGRGYEQYF. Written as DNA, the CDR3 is TGTGCCAGCAGCCAAGGCACAGGGAGGGGCTACGAGCAGTACTTC.

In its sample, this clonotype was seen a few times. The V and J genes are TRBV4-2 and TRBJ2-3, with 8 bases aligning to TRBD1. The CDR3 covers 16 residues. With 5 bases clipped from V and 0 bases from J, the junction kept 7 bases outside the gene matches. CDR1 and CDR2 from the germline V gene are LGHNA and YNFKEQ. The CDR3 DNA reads TGTGCCAGCAGCACCCGACAGGGGAAAAGCACAGATACGCAGTATTTT. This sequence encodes CASSTRQGKSTDTQYF.

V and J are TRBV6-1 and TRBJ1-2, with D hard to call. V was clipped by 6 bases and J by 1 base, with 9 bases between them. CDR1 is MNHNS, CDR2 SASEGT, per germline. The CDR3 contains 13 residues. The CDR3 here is CASSPELNYGYTF. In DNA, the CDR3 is TGTGCCAGCAGCCCCGAGCTTAACTATGGCTACACCTTC.